One and the same sample provided the 27 T cell receptor beta chains below, sequenced in a study of read filtering for tumor transcriptome and immune sequencing. This library used roughly 0.4 ug RNA and molecular barcoded adaptors spanning alpha/delta and beta/gamma chains. TCRdb reprocessed the reads via MiXCR and lists one record per CDR3 protein. The repertoire includes about 46,000 distinct CDR3 sequences, over 9.5% of them detected once, and about 15% sits in the top ten. The sequenced sample consisted of a population of CD138-negative cells sorted from bone marrow. Every receptor here comes from a donor at least 40 years old with multiple myeloma.

The chain recombines TRBV4-3 with TRBJ2-1; D not resolved. CDR1 is LGHNA and CDR2 is YSLEER in the germline V gene. The CDR3 runs 16 residues. Between the trimmed V and J ends, which lost 1 base and 2 bases, there was a span of 12 bases. CDR3 protein: CASSQGVIIPYNEQFF. As DNA, the CDR3 is TGCGCCAGCAGCCAAGGGGTAATCATCCCCTACAATGAGCAGTTCTTC.

At least ten counts were recorded for this clonotype. The V and J genes are TRBV4-1 and TRBJ2-1, with 10 nucleotides matching TRBD1. CDR1 is MGHRA, CDR2 YSYEKL, per germline. The junction had 4 bases not matched to a gene; V was cut back by 0 bases and J by 2 bases. The CDR3 totals 17 residues. CDR3 region: CASSQDLGQGTYNEQFF. The CDR3 DNA reads TGCGCCAGCAGCCAAGATCTGGGACAGGGGACCTACAATGAGCAGTTCTTC.

This clonotype was observed a handful of times. The chain uses TRBV5-1 and TRBJ2-2, with D possibly TRBD2 on 6 matching bases. Trimming took off 5 bases at V and 4 bases at J, with 12 bases between the two ends. Per the germline V gene, CDR1 is SGHRS and CDR2 is YFSETQ. The CDR3 extends over 14 amino acids. The CDR3 spells CASREGGFTGELFF. CDR3 nucleotide sequence: TGCGCCAGCAGAGAGGGAGGATTCACCGGGGAGCTGTTTTTT. The full variable domain, completed using reference TRBV5-1 and TRBJ2-2, is KAGVTQTPRYLIKTRGQQVTLSCSPISGHRSVSWYQQTPGQGLQFLFEYFSETQRNKGNFPGRFSGRQFSNSRSEMNVSTLELGDSALYLCASREGGFTGELFFGEGSRLTVL.

This clonotype was seen repeatedly, ten times or more. The gene calls are TRBV7-6 and TRBJ2-1; 8 positions match TRBD1. The CDR3 has 15 residues. With V trimmed by 5 bases and J by 4 bases, 7 bases remained unmatched. Germline V CDR1 and CDR2: SGHVS, FNYEAQ. The CDR3 spells CASSPDRAGYNEQFF. The CDR3 region has the DNA TGTGCCAGCAGCCCGGACAGGGCGGGTTACAATGAGCAGTTCTTC.

Concerning this clonotype: A much larger clone sits a single nucleotide away, making a read error possible. The chain carries TRBV11-2 and TRBJ2-1; 8 bases are a match to TRBD1. With 4 bases clipped from V and 7 bases from J, the junction kept 6 bases outside the gene matches. The CDR3 sequence is 14 residues long. Germline V CDR1 and CDR2: SGHAT, FQNNGV. The CDR3: CASSSQDRDNEQFF. In nucleotides, the CDR3 is TGTGCCAGCAGCTCGCAGGACAGGGATAATGAGCAGTTCTTC.

A word on this clonotype: The germline gene is not matched at one end of the junction; a read error may be the cause. V and J are TRBV18 and TRBJ2-2; 9 bases line up with TRBD2. Germline CDR1 KGHSH, CDR2 LQKENI. This CDR3 is 18 amino acids long. As DNA, the CDR3 is TGCGCCAGCTCACCGACTCAAGGCGGGAGGGCCCACATCGGGGAGCTGTTTTTT. Its translation is CASSPTQGGRAHIGELFF.

This clonotype was detected many times. The chain combines TRBV9 with TRBJ2-7; a possible D gene is TRBD2 (5 bases). Germline loops: CDR1 SGDLS, CDR2 YYNGEE. V was trimmed by 1 base and J by 2 bases, leaving 13 bases between them. The CDR3 covers 15 residues. This CDR3 is CASSVHSEGTYEQYF. The DNA for the CDR3 is TGTGCCAGCAGCGTACACAGCGAGGGCACCTACGAGCAGTACTTC.

This clonotype came up many times. The CDR3 spells CASSHSGTSGDTQYF. DNA for the CDR3: TGTGCCAGCAGCCACTCCGGGACTAGCGGAGATACGCAGTATTTT. The chain has TRBV5-4 and TRBJ2-3; 11 positions match TRBD2. The CDR3 consists of 15 residues. Germline-derived CDR1 and CDR2 are SGHNT and YYREEE (reference sequence). J gave up 5 bases and V 4 bases, and 6 bases lay outside the gene matches.

In this sample, this clonotype turned up a few times. The chain links TRBV7-8 to TRBJ1-1; 9 bases agree with TRBD1. Germline CDR1 SGHVS, CDR2 FQNEAQ. V was clipped by 5 bases and J by 0 bases; unmatched bases: 13. The CDR3 has 18 amino acids. CDR3 nucleotide sequence: TGTGCCAGCAGCCACTGGGTCGGGACAGGGCATATGAACACTGAAGCTTTCTTT. It encodes CASSHWVGTGHMNTEAFF.

About this clonotype itself: This may arise from a read error, as a much more abundant clone is one base away. The rearrangement joins TRBV3-1 to TRBJ2-1; D is undetermined. Germline V gene data show CDR1 as LGHDT and CDR2 as YNNKEL (reference sequence). CDR3 length equals 15 residues. For the CDR3, the DNA is TGTGCCAGCAGCCAAGATTCTGCTAGAAACAATGAGCAGCTCTTC. Protein sequence: CASSQDSARNNEQLF.

This clonotype was recorded once. A far larger clone is a single base away, which makes a read error likely. The J gene is TRBJ2-3, the V gene TRBV7-3; the match to TRBD2 covers 11 bases. The CDR3 length is 16 residues. Germline CDR1 reads SGHTA; CDR2 reads FQGTGA. V dropped 5 bases and J dropped 4; count of bases not matched to a gene: 8. The CDR3 is CASSPGTSGSADTQYF. DNA for the CDR3: TGTGCCAGCAGCCCTGGGACTAGCGGAAGCGCAGATACGCAGTATTTT.

Ten or more counts support this clonotype. The rearrangement joins TRBV7-9 to TRBJ2-3; D possibly corresponds to TRBD1 (5 bases). From germline, CDR1 is SEHNR and CDR2 FQNEAQ (reference sequence). Trimming pared 5 bases from V and 8 bases from J, leaving 11 bases between. CDR3 length: 12 amino acids. In DNA form, the CDR3 reads TGTGCCAGCAGCCAACAGGAGCGTACGCAGTATTTT. Translation: CASSQQERTQYF.

This clonotype has at least ten counts. The chain couples TRBV20-1 to TRBJ2-5, with 7 bases that match TRBD1. Per germline, CDR1 DFQATT and CDR2 SNEGSKA (reference sequence). Trimming at V came to 1 base and at J to 5 bases, leaving 4 bases not matched to a gene. The CDR3 length is 13 residues. In DNA form, the CDR3 reads TGCAGTGCTAGAGCCACAGGGGTGGAGACCCAGTACTTC. Translation gives CSARATGVETQYF.

In its sample, this clonotype was seen a few times. V gene TRBV19 combines with J gene TRBJ2-1; D may be TRBD2 (6 bases). This CDR3 is built from 17 residues. Germline V gene data show CDR1 as LNHDA and CDR2 as SQIVND (reference sequence). V was cut by 4 bases and J by 0 bases, with 16 bases left in between. Here the CDR3 reads CASSKSGAGFSYNEQFF. The CDR3 nucleotides read TGTGCCAGTAGTAAATCCGGGGCGGGGTTCTCCTACAATGAGCAGTTCTTC.

This clonotype was seen at least ten times. V and J are TRBV3-1 and TRBJ1-1; D is possibly TRBD1 (6 bases). Trimming took 4 bases from V and 3 from J, leaving 15 bases between them. This CDR3 has 15 residues. Germline lookup yields CDR1 LGHDT and CDR2 YNNKEL (reference sequence). CDR3 protein: CASSPNGGGDTEAFF. The DNA for the CDR3 is TGTGCCAGCAGCCCCAACGGAGGGGGGGACACTGAAGCTTTCTTT.

This clonotype was picked up one time. This is likely a read error, given that the CDR3 carries no conserved phenylalanine or tryptophan at its end. The chain links TRBV12-3 or TRBV12-4 to TRBJ1-1; possible D gene TRBD1, 6 bases. This CDR3 is 14 amino acids long. Trimming left V 6 bases short and J 4 bases short, with 15 bases between. CDR3 sequence: CASSPGQMSTEAFS. CDR3 nucleotide sequence: TGTGCCAGCAGCCCCGGACAGATGAGCACTGAAGCTTTCTCT.

In its sample, this clonotype was seen many times. The gene calls are TRBV6-6 and TRBJ2-5, with no clear D. CDR1 and CDR2 from the germline V gene are MNHNY and SVGAGI (reference sequence). CDR3 length: 13 residues. With 2 bases removed from V and 4 bases from J, the gap between germline ends came to 8 bases. Written as DNA, the CDR3 is TGTGCCAGCAGTTACATCCGAGGAGAGACCCAGTACTTC. The encoded protein is CASSYIRGETQYF.

Regarding this clonotype: A much larger clone sits a single nucleotide away, making a read error possible. The CDR3 does not end in the conserved phenylalanine or tryptophan, so this is likely a read error. This chain links TRBV5-5 with TRBJ1-5; D may be TRBD1 (5 bases). Germline CDR1 reads SGHKS; CDR2 reads YYEKEE (reference sequence). The V gene lost 3 bases and the J gene lost 5 bases, with 15 bases spanning the gap. There are 15 residues in the CDR3. CDR3 region: CASSYEGQDYQPQHL. In DNA, the CDR3 is TGTGCCAGCAGCTACGAGGGGCAGGACTATCAGCCCCAGCATTTA.

Many counts were recorded for this clonotype. A much larger clone sits a single nucleotide away, making a read error possible. The chain employs TRBV14 and TRBJ2-1; perhaps D is TRBD1 or TRBD2 (5 bases each). Looked up from germline, CDR1 is SGHDN and CDR2 is FVKESK. The CDR3 extends over 16 amino acids. The CDR3 nucleotides are TGTGCCAGCAGCCACCCGGGACCCCAGCCCTACAATGGGCAGTTCTTC. This encodes CASSHPGPQPYNGQFF.

This clonotype was observed many times. The chain's CDR3 is CSVEEGAGRSYNEQFF. CDR3 DNA sequence: TGCAGCGTTGAAGAAGGAGCGGGAAGGTCCTACAATGAGCAGTTCTTC. This rearrangement joins TRBV29-1 to TRBJ2-1; 7 bases map to TRBD2. CDR1 SQVTM and CDR2 ANQGSEA come from the germline V gene. This CDR3 contains 16 residues. V lost 0 bases, J lost 1 base, and 6 bases stayed unmatched.

Many counts were recorded for this clonotype. V usage is TRBV2 and J usage is TRBJ2-2; 12 positions agree with TRBD2. The V gene end was trimmed by 2 bases and the J gene end by 4 bases; junction bases not matched to a gene: 5. CDR3 size: 17 residues. The V gene's germline CDR1 is SNHLY and CDR2 FYNNEI. This CDR3 is CASSEKTSGSGTGELFF. The CDR3 region has the DNA TGTGCCAGCAGTGAAAAGACTAGCGGGAGTGGCACCGGGGAGCTGTTTTTT.

In regard to this clonotype: A read error may be the cause here, since a much bigger clone is one base away. The chain uses TRBV30 and TRBJ1-1; D unresolved. V was pared by 3 bases and J by 4 bases, with 12 bases between. The germline V gene encodes CDR1 GTSNPN and CDR2 SVGIG (reference sequence). There are 13 residues in the CDR3. The CDR3 nucleotides are TGTGCCTGGAGCGTTCAGGTGAGCACTGAAGCTTTCTTT. Translated, it gives CAWSVQVSTEAFF.

This clonotype showed up just a few times. This chain links TRBV5-1 with TRBJ2-1; TRBD1 or TRBD2 may be the D gene (6 bases each). The germline CDR1 and CDR2 sequences are SGHRS and YFSETQ. V gave up 2 bases and J gave up 2 bases, with 11 bases separating them. The CDR3 has 15 residues. In DNA, the CDR3 is TGCGCCAGCAGCTTCGTAGGGGGGCCCTACAATGAGCAGTTCTTC. This codes for CASSFVGGPYNEQFF. Using reference TRBV5-1 and TRBJ2-1 for the parts outside the CDR3, the full variable domain is KAGVTQTPRYLIKTRGQQVTLSCSPISGHRSVSWYQQTPGQGLQFLFEYFSETQRNKGNFPGRFSGRQFSNSRSEMNVSTLELGDSALYLCASSFVGGPYNEQFFGPGTRLTVL.

This clonotype appeared many times. The rearrangement links TRBV4-1 to TRBJ2-2; 9 bases fit TRBD1. Germline-derived CDR1 and CDR2 are MGHRA and YSYEKL. The CDR3 is 14 amino acids. The V and J ends lost 4 bases and 6 bases, in that order; junction bases with no gene match: 3. CDR3 sequence: CASSRDRVAGELFF. The DNA of the CDR3 is TGCGCCAGCAGCCGGGACAGGGTCGCCGGGGAGCTGTTTTTT.

This clonotype was recorded many times. The rearrangement joins TRBV14 to TRBJ2-1; 11 nucleotides align to TRBD2. CDR3 length: 18 amino acids. V lost 0 bases and J lost 2; bases outside the gene matches: 6. The germline CDR1 and CDR2 sequences are SGHDN and FVKESK. The CDR3 is CASSQDRSSGRTYNEQFF. The CDR3 nucleotides are TGTGCCAGCAGCCAAGATCGGTCTAGCGGGAGGACCTACAATGAGCAGTTCTTC.

This clonotype has at least ten counts. The chain combines TRBV7-9 with TRBJ2-3; D may be TRBD2 (7 bases). Germline CDR1 reads SEHNR; CDR2 reads FQNEAQ (reference sequence). This CDR3 comprises 17 residues. The ends were cut back, 5 bases at V and 5 bases at J, with 23 bases in the middle. The CDR3 protein is CASSGKVGGRYEDTQYF. Here the CDR3 DNA reads TGTGCCAGCAGCGGAAAAGTGGGGGGGCGCTACGAAGATACGCAGTATTTT. Full variable domain (rest looked up from reference TRBV7-9 and TRBJ2-3): DTGVSQNPRHKITKRGQNVTFRCDPISEHNRLYWYRQTLGQGPEFLTYFQNEAQLEKSRLLSDRFSAERPKGSFSTLEIQRTEQGDSAMYLCASSGKVGGRYEDTQYFGPGTRLTVL.

This clonotype has ten or more counts. The chain couples TRBV2 to TRBJ1-1, with 8 bases fitting TRBD1. With V trimmed by 6 bases and J by 1 base, 4 bases remained unmatched. There are 14 residues in the CDR3. Germline-derived CDR1 and CDR2 are SNHLY and FYNNEI. CDR3 loop: CASRGQVENTEAFF. Here the CDR3 DNA reads TGTGCCAGCAGGGGACAGGTCGAGAACACTGAAGCTTTCTTT.